Presented here are 15 T cell receptor beta chains from one specimen sequenced in a study of human T cells and chemical hapten exposure. TCRdb re-analysed the RACE reads in MiXCR, keeping a single row per CDR3 protein. The sample includes some 100,000 distinct CDR3 sequences, 9.2% seen only once; the top ten take 3% to 3.5%. Time point reported: patch test 2, 6 weeks after DPC sensitization. Regarding treatment: therapeutic diphenylcyclopropenone sensitization with weekly scalp DPC. The source was whole blood, collected in connection with sensitization to the hapten diphenylcyclopropenone (DPC). The receptors were sampled from a woman aged 40 to 50 with alopecia areata. Some clones in this sample may be carry-over from other donors' samples.

The chain has TRBV7-2 and TRBJ2-2; 8 positions match TRBD1. The length of the CDR3 is 15 residues. The germline CDR1 and CDR2 sequences are SGHTA and FQGNSA. After removal of 1 base from V and 7 bases from J, the junction contained 5 bases not matched to a gene. For the CDR3, the DNA is TGTGCCAGCAGCTTAGTCCAGGGGGCAATCGGGGAGCTGTTTTTT. As protein: CASSLVQGAIGELFF.

The chain uses TRBV4-2 and TRBJ2-1; 9 nucleotides line up with TRBD2. The germline CDR1 and CDR2 sequences are LGHNA and YNFKEQ. There are 17 residues in the CDR3. Losses at the gene ends were 2 bases for V and 4 bases for J; bases not matched to a gene: 9. CDR3: CASSQREAGGRYNEQFF. In nucleotides, the CDR3 is TGTGCCAGCAGCCAACGGGAGGCGGGGGGGAGGTACAATGAGCAGTTCTTC.

Comment on this clonotype: The junction departs from the called germline gene at one end, perhaps through a read error. The chain has TRBV4-2 and TRBJ1-3, with a weak D call TRBD1 (6 bases). This CDR3 contains 16 residues. Germline CDR1 and CDR2: LGHNA and YNFKEQ. CDR3 sequence: CASSRRSTGSENTIYF. The CDR3 nucleotides read TGTGCCAGCAGCCGAAGATCGACAGGCTCTGAAAACACCATATATTTT.

The chain carries TRBV10-3 and TRBJ2-7, with D perhaps TRBD1 or TRBD2 (6 bases each). The CDR3 runs 16 residues. V lost 4 bases to trimming and J lost 0 bases, with 16 bases between them. Germline V gene lookup returns CDR1 ENHRY and CDR2 SYGVKD. CDR3 in DNA: TGTGCCATCAGTGGGGCGGGACATTTGAGCTCCTACGAGCAGTACTTC. Encoded protein: CAISGAGHLSSYEQYF.

This clonotype was seen only a few times. CDR3 region: CASSRGAESYEQYF. The DNA of the CDR3 is TGCGCCAGCAGCCGGGGGGCCGAGTCCTACGAGCAGTACTTC. The chain employs TRBV5-1 and TRBJ2-7; D might be TRBD2 (7 bases). V lost 4 bases and J 1 base, leaving 12 bases between the germline ends. Germline-derived CDR1 and CDR2 are SGHRS and YFSETQ. The CDR3 contains 14 residues.

This clonotype was observed many times. The chain carries TRBV4-2 and TRBJ2-7, with 8 bases matching TRBD1. The ends lost 0 bases at V and 6 bases at J; junction bases unmatched: 7. CDR3 length equals 15 residues. CDR1 is LGHNA and CDR2 is YNFKEQ in the germline V gene. CDR3 DNA sequence: TGTGCCAGCAGCCAAGAACAAGACAGGGGAGGCGAGCAGTACTTC. This gives the protein CASSQEQDRGGEQYF.

This clonotype was recorded at least ten times. The chain is built from TRBV5-1 and TRBJ1-4; D is possibly TRBD1 (6 bases). The CDR3 has 14 residues. From germline, CDR1 is SGHRS and CDR2 YFSETQ. V dropped 2 bases and J dropped 5 bases, with 10 bases sitting between them. The CDR3 sequence is CASSLLGGNEKLFF. CDR3 coding DNA: TGCGCCAGCAGCTTATTAGGGGGGAATGAAAAACTGTTTTTT.

This clonotype came up a few times. V and J are TRBV29-1 and TRBJ2-2, with TRBD1 matching over 8 bases. The V and J ends lost 3 bases and 6 bases, in that order; junction bases with no gene match: 3. Looked up from germline, CDR1 is SQVTM and CDR2 is ANQGSEA. The CDR3 runs 13 residues. DNA of the CDR3: TGCAGCGTTGAGACAGGGGAGGCCGGGGAGCTGTTTTTT. Protein sequence: CSVETGEAGELFF.

The rearrangement uses TRBV7-2 and TRBJ2-7, with a tentative D call TRBD2 (5 bases). The CDR3 runs 13 residues. Per the germline V gene, CDR1 is SGHTA and CDR2 is FQGNSA. Trimming shortened V by 1 base and J by 7 bases, and 11 bases separated the two germline ends. CDR3 coding DNA: TGTGCCAGCAGCTTAGTAACCTCGGGGGAGCAGTACTTC. It encodes CASSLVTSGEQYF.

The CDR3 spells CASSLVGLPTDTQYF. CDR3 bases: TGTGCCAGCAGCTTAGTTGGACTTCCCACAGATACGCAGTATTTT. The chain employs TRBV7-2 and TRBJ2-3; D might be TRBD2 (5 bases). V lost 1 base and J 2 bases, leaving 10 bases between the germline ends. The V gene's germline CDR1 is SGHTA and CDR2 FQGNSA. The CDR3 contains 15 residues. The entire variable domain, with the rest obtained from reference TRBV7-2 and TRBJ2-3, is as follows: GAGVSQSPSNKVTEKGKDVELRCDPISGHTALYWYRQSLGQGLEFLIYFQGNSAPDKSGLPSDRFSAERTGGSVSTLTIQRTQQEDSAVYLCASSLVGLPTDTQYFGPGTRLTVL.

This clonotype was counted at least ten times. The chain is built from TRBV30 and TRBJ2-1; 11 nucleotides agree with TRBD2. V shed 1 base and J 8 bases; nucleotides not matched to a gene: 10. The CDR3 totals 16 residues. Germline lookup yields CDR1 GTSNPN and CDR2 SVGIG (reference sequence). The CDR3 loop is CAWSAQLAGGFYEQFF. In nucleotides, the CDR3 is TGTGCCTGGAGTGCCCAATTAGCGGGGGGGTTTTATGAGCAGTTCTTC.

This clonotype was observed at least ten times. The rearrangement uses TRBV7-2 and TRBJ2-7; 7 bases align to TRBD1. With 4 bases clipped from V and 0 bases from J, the junction kept 12 bases outside the gene matches. Germline V gene data show CDR1 as SGHTA and CDR2 as FQGNSA. The CDR3 is 17 amino acids. The CDR3 nucleotides read TGTGCCAGCAGCTCGTTATGGGGGACAGTGGGCTCCTACGAGCAGTACTTC. Translating gives CASSSLWGTVGSYEQYF.

The CDR3 nucleotides are TGTGCCTGGAGTGTACGAGGCAATGAGCAGTTCTTC. Its translation: CAWSVRGNEQFF. This chain uses TRBV30 with TRBJ2-1; D call uncertain. Per germline, CDR1 GTSNPN and CDR2 SVGIG (reference sequence). This CDR3 contains 12 residues. Trimming cost V 0 bases and J 6 bases, with 6 bases left between them.

This clonotype was counted between two and nine times. The chain joins TRBV10-3 to TRBJ2-5, with 7 bases matching TRBD1. Germline loops: CDR1 ENHRY, CDR2 SYGVKD. This CDR3 is 17 amino acids long. V lost 2 bases, J lost 3 bases, and 12 bases stayed unmatched. CDR3 amino acids: CAISERPTGTVEETQYF. CDR3 sequence (DNA): TGTGCCATCAGTGAGCGGCCTACCGGGACAGTCGAAGAGACCCAGTACTTC.

Only a few counts were recorded for this clonotype. CDR3 sequence reads: CASSLTGIAYEQYF. The CDR3 DNA is TGTGCCAGCAGCTTAACCGGGATCGCGTACGAGCAGTACTTC. The chain links TRBV7-9 to TRBJ2-7, with D possibly TRBD2 on 5 matching bases. The CDR3 loop spans 14 amino acids. V gave up 2 bases and J gave up 4 bases, with 12 bases separating them. Germline loops: CDR1 SEHNR, CDR2 FQNEAQ (reference sequence).